This T cell receptor (beta chain) was identified in a study of blood T cell repertoires in COVID-19. Repertoires were generated with immunoSEQ multiplex PCR, while TCRdb's copy carries only in-frame clones and drops some. The table shows 250,000 or so clones, with roughly 90% occurring only once. The trim removed 2 bases at V and 0 bases at J, leaving 5 bases unmatched. Germline-derived CDR1 and CDR2 are SGDLS and YYNGEE. This CDR3 spans 15 amino acids. The chain joins TRBV9 to TRBJ2-7; the match to TRBD1 covers 7 bases. The sequence came from a woman in her forties who had recovered from COVID-19. The source material was peripheral blood. The CDR3 is CASSVGTANSYEQYF. The CDR3 DNA reads TGTGCCAGCAGCGTTGGGACAGCCAACTCCTACGAGCAGTACTTC.